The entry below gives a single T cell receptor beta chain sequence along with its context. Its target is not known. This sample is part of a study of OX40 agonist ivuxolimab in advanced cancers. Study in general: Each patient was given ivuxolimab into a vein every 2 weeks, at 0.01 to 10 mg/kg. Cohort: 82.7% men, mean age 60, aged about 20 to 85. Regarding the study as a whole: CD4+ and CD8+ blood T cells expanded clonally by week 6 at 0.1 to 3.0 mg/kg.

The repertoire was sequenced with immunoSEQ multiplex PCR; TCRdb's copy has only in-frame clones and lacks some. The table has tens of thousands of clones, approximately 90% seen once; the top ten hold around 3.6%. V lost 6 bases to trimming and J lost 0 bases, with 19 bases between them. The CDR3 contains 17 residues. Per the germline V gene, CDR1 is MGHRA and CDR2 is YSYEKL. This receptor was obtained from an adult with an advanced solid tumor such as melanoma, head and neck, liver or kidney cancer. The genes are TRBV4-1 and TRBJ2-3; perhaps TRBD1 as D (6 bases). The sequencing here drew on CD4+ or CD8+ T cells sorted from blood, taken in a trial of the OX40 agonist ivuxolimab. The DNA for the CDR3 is TGCGCCAGCAGACCTAGGATGGGGGCCCCGAGCACAGATACGCAGTATTTT. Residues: CASRPRMGAPSTDTQYF.